The present entry profiles one TCR beta chain with its context. Authors' data handling: Estimation of nucleated cell counts relied on the amplification of reference gene primers. Sequencing used immunoSEQ multiplex PCR; TCRdb keeps in-frame clones, though not all of them. Clone size and V and J calls were adopted from that table, with D and trimming inferred from the DNA. The top ten hold approximately 1.5% of the sample, which has under 450,000 clones, around nine tenths seen once. Followed longitudinally, the Seattle patients had been enrolled during active infection. These data come from a study of blood T cell repertoires in COVID-19. Whole-study context: Italy, Spain and the United States were the sources of the convalescent and acute COVID-19 samples.

The CDR3 covers 15 residues. The V segment lost 1 base and the J segment 6 bases; nucleotides outside the gene matches: 5. Germline V gene data show CDR1 as MNHEY and CDR2 as SVGAGI. The origin of this receptor is a woman in her thirties or forties with COVID-19, enrolled during active disease. The chain carries TRBV6-5 and TRBJ1-4, with 7 bases that match TRBD1. The specimen was peripheral blood. The CDR3 nucleotides read TGTGCCAGCAGTTACTACCAGGGGGGAGATGAAAAACTGTTTTTT. Translation gives CASSYYQGGDEKLFF.